These 13 T cell receptor beta chains came from one sample sequenced in a study of beta chain features in type 1 diabetes. All of the isolated RNA was reverse transcribed, so expressed TCRB transcripts were sequenced. Some clones are missing from TCRdb's copy, which holds only in-frame ones; the method was immunoSEQ multiplex PCR. The sample shows 630,000 or so clones, about 14% of them seen only once. No antigen is known for these receptors. Findings of the study overall: Moderate but significant shortening of TCRB CDR3s was recorded in all four CD4+ subsets from Type 1 diabetes patients.

Source material: naive CD4+ T cells from blood. Receptor source: a man aged 18 to 30 with type 1 diabetes.

This clone was counted between two and nine times. The chain has TRBV29-1 and TRBJ2-7, with a weak D call TRBD2 (6 bases). Trimming left V 4 bases short and J 4 bases short, with 14 bases between. CDR1 is SQVTM, CDR2 ANQGSEA, per germline. The CDR3 covers 13 residues. CDR3 residues: CSVGAGLGYEQYF. In DNA form, the CDR3 reads TGCAGCGTTGGAGCGGGTCTGGGGTACGAGCAGTACTTC.

This clone was counted only a few times. In DNA, the CDR3 is TGTGCCACCGAGGGAGGGTTGTCCTATGGCTACACCTTC. This sequence encodes CATEGGLSYGYTF. The chain joins TRBV10-3 to TRBJ1-2; D gene ambiguous. The V gene lost 10 bases and the J gene lost 4 bases, with 16 bases spanning the gap. The CDR3 has 13 residues. Germline V gene lookup returns CDR1 ENHRY and CDR2 SYGVKD.

J is TRBJ2-5 and V is TRBV25-1; D is undetermined. The J call may be mistaken, given a closer DNA end match to TRBJ2-7. The CDR3 spans 12 residues. Germline V lookup: CDR1 MGHDK, CDR2 SYGVNS. The CDR3 nucleotides are TGTGCCAGCAGCGGGCTACTCTACGAGCAGTACTTC. Protein sequence: CASSGLLYEQYF.

This rearrangement joins TRBV9 to TRBJ2-7; D gene unclear. This CDR3 comprises 14 residues. V gave up 4 bases and J gave up 0 bases, with 11 bases separating them. Looked up from germline, CDR1 is SGDLS and CDR2 is YYNGEE. The CDR3 loop is CASSPTSSSYEQYF. CDR3 sequence (DNA): TGTGCCAGCAGCCCCACCTCGAGCTCCTACGAGCAGTACTTC.

This chain links TRBV27 with TRBJ2-7, with D maybe TRBD1 (6 bases). The CDR3 contains 13 residues. The germline gives CDR1 MNHEY, CDR2 SMNVEV (reference sequence). Trimming removed 5 bases at V and 3 bases at J, with 11 bases between. The CDR3 DNA reads as TGTGCCAGCAGTGCGGACAGAGTCTACGAGCAGTACTTC. Encoded protein: CASSADRVYEQYF.

A remark on this clone: Distinct nucleotide sequences in the sample also encode this CDR3. This rearrangement joins TRBV5-1 to TRBJ1-2; D may be TRBD1 (5 bases). The V end was cut by 7 bases, the J end by 8 bases, with 18 bases between. The CDR3 is 13 amino acids. Germline V gene data show CDR1 as SGHRS and CDR2 as YFSETQ. The CDR3 DNA follows: TGCGCCAGCTACGACAGTGGGTCAGAGGGCTACACCTTC. It is translated as CASYDSGSEGYTF.

This clone was seen a handful of times. J is TRBJ2-7 and V is TRBV25-1; 9 nucleotides match TRBD2. Per the germline V gene, CDR1 is MGHDK and CDR2 is SYGVNS. CDR3 length: 16 residues. V gave up 1 base and J gave up 2 bases; unmatched junction bases: 6. CDR3 sequence: CASSESSGVAAYEQYF. For the CDR3, the DNA is TGTGCCAGCAGTGAATCTAGCGGGGTGGCAGCCTACGAGCAGTACTTC.

The chain links TRBV20-1 to TRBJ2-7; the match to TRBD1 covers 10 bases. Per germline, CDR1 DFQATT and CDR2 SNEGSKA (reference sequence). The CDR3 is 11 residues long. The CDR3 sequence is CTGQGVNEQYF. The CDR3 region has the DNA TGCACCGGACAGGGGGTTAACGAGCAGTACTTC.

This clone was found a few times. The gene calls are TRBV4-3 and TRBJ2-1; 9 nucleotides match TRBD1. V shed 8 bases, J shed 9 bases, and the junction held 5 bases outside the gene matches. The CDR3 length is 12 residues. Germline values: CDR1 LGHNA, CDR2 YSLEER. This chain's CDR3 is CASGGQGFEQFF. CDR3 coding DNA: TGCGCCAGCGGCGGACAGGGGTTTGAGCAGTTCTTC.

This clone was recorded a few times. The chain recombines TRBV2 with TRBJ1-1, with D tentatively TRBD1 (5 bases). The V end lost 6 bases, the J end lost 10 bases, and 18 bases lay between the germline ends. Germline V CDR1 and CDR2: SNHLY, FYNNEI. The CDR3 has 13 amino acids. Here the CDR3 DNA reads TGTGCCAGCAGATCCGGGACCCCTCGTTCAGCTTTCTTT. Translation: CASRSGTPRSAFF.

This clone was detected only a few times. The V and J genes are TRBV10-2 and TRBJ2-7, with 11 positions matching TRBD2. Trimming at V came to 3 bases and at J to 7 bases, leaving 11 bases not matched to a gene. Per germline, CDR1 WSHSY and CDR2 SAAADI. CDR3 size: 16 residues. In nucleotides, the CDR3 is TGCGCCAGCAGTGACTACAGACTAGCGGGGCTCGGGGAGCAGTACTTC. Its translation is CASSDYRLAGLGEQYF.

This clone was observed a handful of times. This chain connects TRBV5-1 to TRBJ2-1; 9 bases agree with TRBD2. Germline loops: CDR1 SGHRS, CDR2 YFSETQ. The CDR3 runs to 15 residues. J was trimmed by 7 bases and V by 3 bases; bases with no gene match: 8. CDR3 coding DNA: TGCGCCAGCAGCTGGATAGCGGGAGTCGGGAATGAGCAGTTCTTC. Translation gives CASSWIAGVGNEQFF. The full variable domain, with the rest looked up from reference TRBV5-1 and TRBJ2-1, is KAGVTQTPRYLIKTRGQQVTLSCSPISGHRSVSWYQQTPGQGLQFLFEYFSETQRNKGNFPGRFSGRQFSNSRSEMNVSTLELGDSALYLCASSWIAGVGNEQFFGPGTRLTVL.

This clone was seen a few times. The V call is TRBV4-1, the J call TRBJ1-5; D remains ambiguous. The germline V gene encodes CDR1 MGHRA and CDR2 YSYEKL. The V gene lost 4 bases and the J gene lost 7 bases, with 8 bases spanning the gap. This CDR3 is 12 amino acids long. CDR3 DNA: TGCGCCAGCAGCCCCCCAGGACAGCCCCAGCATTTT. Its translation is CASSPPGQPQHF.